The 10 T cell receptor beta chains below come from one sample, sequenced in a study of STAT5B mutations in CD4+ large granular lymphocyte leukemia. Repertoires were generated with immunoSEQ multiplex PCR, while TCRdb's copy carries only in-frame clones and drops some. Of roughly 24,000 clones in the sample, approximately 79% were seen once. The sample taken for sequencing was CD4+ T cells from blood buffy coats. These receptors were taken from a human donor in good health.

The table lists this clone with a count of one. The chain links TRBV4-1 to TRBJ1-1, with D perhaps TRBD1 (6 bases). The CDR3 extends over 15 amino acids. Trimming shortened V by 1 base and J by 4 bases, and 13 bases separated the two germline ends. Looked up from germline, CDR1 is MGHRA and CDR2 is YSYEKL. The CDR3 DNA is TGCGCCAGCAGCCAAGGGCGACAGGTAGGCACTGAAGCTTTCTTT. Amino acids: CASSQGRQVGTEAFF.

This clone is medium-sized (0.01 to 0.1%) by share. CDR3 nucleotides: TGTGCCAGCAGCAGGGGGCGGAACACTGAAGCTTTCTTT. This sequence encodes CASSRGRNTEAFF. V and J are TRBV7-2 and TRBJ1-1; TRBD1 matches at 7 bases. V was pared by 5 bases and J by 1 base, with 1 base of the junction left unmatched. This CDR3 comprises 13 residues. The germline V gene has CDR1 SGHTA and CDR2 FQGNSA.

This chain links TRBV28 with TRBJ2-7, with 7 bases aligning to TRBD1. Germline CDR1 is MDHEN and CDR2 is SYDVKM. V dropped 8 bases and J dropped 4; count of bases not matched to a gene: 8. The CDR3 length is 13 residues. The CDR3 DNA reads as TGTGCCAGCCAAAAGACAGGGTGGTACGAGCAGTACTTC. Protein: CASQKTGWYEQYF.

The sample holds a few counts of this clone. V is TRBV6-5 and J is TRBJ1-5; TRBD1 might be the D (6 bases). CDR3 length: 15 amino acids. Germline CDR1 reads MNHEY; CDR2 reads SVGAGI. The ends were cut back, 8 bases at V and 8 bases at J, with 22 bases in the middle. The CDR3 DNA follows: TGTGCCAGCGGAAAAAACCCGAGGGGGGGAGAGCCCCAGCATTTT. Encoded protein: CASGKNPRGGEPQHF.

The V call is TRBV11-2, the J call TRBJ2-5; D may match TRBD1 or TRBD2 (5 bases each). Trimming left V 0 bases short and J 7 bases short, with 9 bases between. The CDR3 length is 13 residues. CDR1 and CDR2 (germline): SGHAT, FQNNGV. CDR3 region: CASSLEGRSTQYF. CDR3 in DNA: TGTGCCAGCAGCTTAGAGGGACGGTCGACCCAGTACTTC. The variable domain in full, completed from reference TRBV11-2 and TRBJ2-5, reads EAGVAQSPRYKIIEKRQSVAFWCNPISGHATLYWYQQILGQGPKLLIQFQNNGVVDDSQLPKDRFSAERLKGVDSTLKIQPAKLEDSAVYLCASSLEGRSTQYFGPGTRLLVL.

The gene calls are TRBV9 and TRBJ2-1; a possible D gene is TRBD2 (6 bases). V was trimmed by 0 bases and J by 3 bases, leaving 13 bases between them. The germline V gene has CDR1 SGDLS and CDR2 YYNGEE. The CDR3 covers 16 residues. CDR3 DNA sequence: TGTGCCAGCAGCGTAGGTATCCAGCGGGTCTACAATGAGCAGTTCTTC. It encodes CASSVGIQRVYNEQFF.

The rearrangement uses TRBV5-1 and TRBJ2-7; 10 bases agree with TRBD1. From germline, CDR1 is SGHRS and CDR2 YFSETQ. J was trimmed by 6 bases and V by 4 bases; bases with no gene match: 7. The CDR3 is 14 amino acids. The CDR3 DNA sequence: TGCGCCAGCAGCGCTCCGGGACAGGGGTTCGAGCAGTACTTC. Protein product: CASSAPGQGFEQYF.

V and J are TRBV2 and TRBJ2-5, with D tentatively TRBD2 (7 bases). This CDR3 has 15 amino acids. V was cut by 6 bases and J by 9 bases, with 23 bases left in between. Looked up from germline, CDR1 is SNHLY and CDR2 is FYNNEI. The CDR3 DNA is TGTGCCAGCAGCCCGTCGGGGGGCGTCTACGGGGCCCAGTACTTC. It translates to CASSPSGGVYGAQYF.

The chain couples TRBV28 to TRBJ1-6, with unresolved D. Germline loops: CDR1 MDHEN, CDR2 SYDVKM. The CDR3 is 13 residues long. V was shortened by 4 bases and J by 12 bases, with 13 bases between the two germline ends. The CDR3 region is CASSSYVQRPLHF. The CDR3 DNA follows: TGTGCCAGCAGTTCATACGTTCAGAGACCCCTCCACTTT.

The chain carries TRBV7-2 and TRBJ2-3; D tentatively reads TRBD1 or TRBD2 (6 bases each). CDR3 length: 14 residues. Germline V gene data show CDR1 as SGHTA and CDR2 as FQGNSA. The V and J ends lost 5 bases and 4 bases respectively, with 13 bases between them. The CDR3 sequence is CASSTLGGPDTQYF. CDR3 DNA sequence: TGTGCCAGCAGCACGTTGGGGGGCCCAGATACGCAGTATTTT.